This TCR beta chain is drawn from a study of cytomegalovirus exposure and HLA in healthy donors. Study-wide background: Ancestry clustering placed about 86% of around 400 genotyped donors in the Caucasian-associated cluster. Points from the study as a whole: Donors belonging to an Asian-associated ancestry cluster reportedly showed fewer N-insertions in productive TCRs than the roughly 670-donor mean, according to what a later analysis found. In a later analysis, compared with equally common non-associated chains, HLA-associated beta chains were more expanded.

For this clone: Its antigen is unidentified.

V was pared by 0 bases and J by 1 base, with 3 bases of the junction left unmatched. The CDR3 extends over 16 amino acids. Germline loops: CDR1 LGHNA, CDR2 YNFKEQ. The PCR employed 60 Vbeta primers together with 13 Jbeta primers. Assay used: immunoSEQ multiplex PCR; TCRdb lists only in-frame clones, some missing. The sample carries tens of thousands of clones, about 71% recorded once. The rearrangement uses TRBV4-2 and TRBJ2-5, with 9 bases matching TRBD2. Sequencing input: PBMCs. The TCR was taken from an older woman in good health and CMV-seropositive. CDR3 coding DNA: TGTGCCAGCAGCCAAGAGCAGCGGGGGGCCCAAGAGACCCAGTACTTC. Protein sequence: CASSQEQRGAQETQYF.